The 28 T cell receptor beta chains reported below all come from one sample, sequenced in a study of patients and donors after allogeneic stem cell transplantation. TCRdb called the RT-PCR reads again in MiXCR, with one record for every CDR3 protein. Of about 410,000 distinct CDR3 sequences listed, 16% are singletons. The sequenced material came from blood, either unsorted or a sorted T cell fraction (not recorded which). All receptors derive from a human donor who was either an allogeneic HSCT recipient or a stem cell or donor lymphocyte infusion donor (not recorded which). It is not recorded whose cells these are; they may come from a transplant donor.

This clonotype showed up many times. The rearrangement links TRBV5-5 to TRBJ1-1; D remains unclear. Germline-derived CDR1 and CDR2 are SGHKS and YYEKEE (reference sequence). The CDR3 covers 13 residues. Trimming removed 5 bases at V and 0 bases at J, with 8 bases between. CDR3 region: CASSWAMNTEAFF. CDR3 sequence (DNA): TGTGCCAGCAGTTGGGCTATGAACACTGAAGCTTTCTTT. Using reference TRBV5-5 and TRBJ1-1 for the parts outside the CDR3, the full variable domain is DAGVTQSPTHLIKTRGQQVTLRCSPISGHKSVSWYQQVLGQGPQFIFQYYEKEERGRGNFPDRFSARQFPNYSSELNVNALLLGDSALYLCASSWAMNTEAFFGQGTRLTVV.

This clonotype was counted a few times. V gene TRBV18 combines with J gene TRBJ1-1; D gene ambiguous. The CDR3 runs 13 residues. Deletions cut 3 bases from V and 11 bases from J, with 16 bases between. CDR1 and CDR2 (germline): KGHSH, LQKENI. CDR3: CASSPDGSGSAFF. In DNA form, the CDR3 reads TGTGCCAGCTCACCTGACGGGAGCGGGAGTGCTTTCTTT.

In its sample, this clonotype was seen a few times. The chain recombines TRBV29-1 with TRBJ1-3, with D hard to call. The CDR3 contains 13 residues. Trimming pared 6 bases from V and 1 base from J, leaving 10 bases between. The germline V gene has CDR1 SQVTM and CDR2 ANQGSEA. CDR3 residues: CSVQRGSGNTIYF. CDR3 bases: TGCAGCGTCCAACGGGGTTCTGGAAACACCATATATTTT.

This rearrangement joins TRBV2 to TRBJ1-1, with 8 bases identical to TRBD1. After removal of 10 bases from V and 5 bases from J, the junction contained 3 bases not matched to a gene. The CDR3 is 11 amino acids. Germline CDR1 reads SNHLY; CDR2 reads FYNNEI. The CDR3: CAKTGETEAFF. The CDR3 region has the DNA TGTGCCAAGACAGGGGAAACTGAAGCTTTCTTT.

In its sample, this clonotype was seen many times. The CDR3 loop reads CASSVKGTSNEQFF. As DNA, the CDR3 is TGTGCCAGCAGTGTCAAGGGGACCTCTAATGAGCAGTTCTTC. The V and J genes are TRBV25-1 and TRBJ2-1, with D possibly being TRBD1 or TRBD2 (5 bases each). V was trimmed by 4 bases and J by 7 bases, leaving 14 bases between them. From germline, CDR1 is MGHDK and CDR2 SYGVNS. The CDR3 sequence is 14 residues long.

This clonotype occurred many times. The chain couples TRBV20-1 to TRBJ2-7, with 7 bases fitting TRBD2. With V trimmed by 5 bases and J by 2 bases, 12 bases remained unmatched. Germline CDR1 is DFQATT and CDR2 is SNEGSKA (reference sequence). The length of the CDR3 is 15 residues. For the CDR3, the DNA is TGCAGTGCTTCCCCCGGGGGGACGCCCGCCTACGAGCAGTACTTC. This encodes CSASPGGTPAYEQYF.

The chain's CDR3 is CASSRGWGAPDRSYEQYF. CDR3 DNA sequence: TGTGCCAGCAGCCGGGGATGGGGGGCGCCGGATAGGTCCTACGAGCAGTACTTC. The rearrangement uses TRBV11-1 and TRBJ2-7; D could derive from TRBD1 or TRBD2 (6 bases each). Per germline, CDR1 SGHAT and CDR2 FQDESV (reference sequence). Trimming pared 5 bases from V and 1 base from J, leaving 24 bases between. This CDR3 comprises 18 residues.

J is TRBJ2-1 and V is TRBV20-1; 8 positions agree with TRBD1. The V gene end was trimmed by 7 bases and the J gene end by 12 bases; junction bases not matched to a gene: 8. Germline loops: CDR1 DFQATT, CDR2 SNEGSKA (reference sequence). The CDR3 contains 11 residues. Here the CDR3 DNA reads TGCAGTGGCCCGGACAGGGAAAGGCAGTTCTTC. The encoded protein is CSGPDRERQFF.

This clonotype has just a few counts. The chain uses TRBV4-1 and TRBJ2-5, with D unclear. Germline CDR1 MGHRA, CDR2 YSYEKL. The CDR3 has 14 amino acids. Trimming took off 1 base at V and 3 bases at J, with 9 bases between the two ends. CDR3 sequence (DNA): TGCGCCAGCAGCCAAGCGGGCTACAAAGAGACCCAGTACTTC. This codes for CASSQAGYKETQYF.

The chain links TRBV28 to TRBJ2-6; D is unclear. Germline CDR1 is MDHEN and CDR2 is SYDVKM. The CDR3 is 15 amino acids. Trimming cost V 3 bases and J 0 bases, with 6 bases left between them. The CDR3 spells CASSFSISGANVLTF. The CDR3 nucleotides are TGTGCCAGCAGTTTCTCCATCTCTGGGGCCAACGTCCTGACTTTC.

This clonotype turned up a few times. The rearrangement joins TRBV5-4 to TRBJ2-2; TRBD1 matches 10 bases. After removal of 4 bases from V and 4 bases from J, the junction contained 13 bases not matched to a gene. This CDR3 is built from 18 residues. Germline V CDR1 and CDR2: SGHNT, YYREEE (reference sequence). CDR3 nucleotides: TGTGCCAGCAGCCCGGGACAGGGGCCATCCCTGAGCACCGGGGAGCTGTTTTTT. This codes for CASSPGQGPSLSTGELFF.

There are a few counts of this clonotype. The rearrangement joins TRBV19 to TRBJ1-1; no firm D call. The CDR3 is made up of 12 amino acids. Germline loops: CDR1 LNHDA, CDR2 SQIVND (reference sequence). Trimming removed 9 bases from V and 1 base from J, with 9 bases in between. The DNA of the CDR3 is TGTGCCAGCGAAAAGTGGAACACTGAAGCTTTCTTT. Protein: CASEKWNTEAFF.

This clonotype was seen a handful of times. This sequence joins TRBV20-1 and TRBJ1-2; TRBD1 matches at 7 bases. With 3 bases clipped from V and 6 bases from J, the junction kept 7 bases outside the gene matches. Germline lookup yields CDR1 DFQATT and CDR2 SNEGSKA (reference sequence). The CDR3 length is 13 residues. As DNA, the CDR3 is TGCAGTGCTAGTCAAACAGGGGTTAATGGCTACACCTTC. This codes for CSASQTGVNGYTF.

This chain connects TRBV7-3 to TRBJ2-2; no clear D gene. Germline lookup yields CDR1 SGHTA and CDR2 FQGTGA. The CDR3 runs to 16 residues. The ends were cut back, 5 bases at V and 5 bases at J, with 18 bases in the middle. CDR3 protein: CASSAILSRQTGELFF. As DNA, the CDR3 is TGTGCCAGCAGCGCCATACTATCAAGGCAGACCGGGGAGCTGTTTTTT.

The J gene is TRBJ2-5, the V gene TRBV5-1; maybe TRBD1 (6 bases). The V and J ends lost 4 bases and 1 base respectively, with 14 bases between them. Germline CDR1 is SGHRS and CDR2 is YFSETQ. The CDR3 has 15 amino acids. Here the CDR3 DNA reads TGCGCCAGCAGCCCGCTTGGACAGACCCAAGAGACCCAGTACTTC. Its protein is CASSPLGQTQETQYF.

Only a few counts were recorded for this clonotype. The rearrangement uses TRBV19 and TRBJ2-2; D unresolved. Germline V gene lookup returns CDR1 LNHDA and CDR2 SQIVND (reference sequence). Trimming took 3 bases from V and 1 from J, leaving 9 bases between them. This CDR3 has 15 amino acids. The CDR3 nucleotides read TGTGCCAGTAGTATTCCTCCTGAGAACACCGGGGAGCTGTTTTTT. Amino acid sequence: CASSIPPENTGELFF.

This sequence joins TRBV5-1 and TRBJ1-1; TRBD1 is a possible D gene (6 bases). V lost 3 bases to trimming and J lost 4 bases, with 10 bases between them. Germline V CDR1 and CDR2: SGHRS, YFSETQ. The CDR3 loop spans 13 amino acids. The CDR3 DNA reads as TGCGCCAGCAGCTCCAGGGGAACCACTGAAGCTTTCTTT. Its translation: CASSSRGTTEAFF.

At least ten counts were recorded for this clonotype. The chain carries TRBV29-1 and TRBJ1-5; D not certain. The V gene's germline CDR1 is SQVTM and CDR2 ANQGSEA. Deletions cut 3 bases from V and 1 base from J, with 7 bases between. There are 13 residues in the CDR3. CDR3: CSVDDGSNQPQHF. The CDR3 bases are TGCAGCGTTGATGATGGGAGCAATCAGCCCCAGCATTTT. Together with reference TRBV29-1 and TRBJ1-5, the CDR3 gives the full variable domain: SAVISQKPSRDICQRGTSLTIQCQVDSQVTMMFWYRQQPGQSLTLIATANQGSEATYESGFVIDKFPISRPNLTFSTLTVSNMSPEDSSIYLCSVDDGSNQPQHFGDGTRLSIL.

This clonotype was seen many times. V is TRBV5-1 and J is TRBJ1-1; 7 positions agree with TRBD1. V lost 2 bases and J lost 5; bases outside the gene matches: 3. The germline V gene encodes CDR1 SGHRS and CDR2 YFSETQ. This CDR3 is built from 13 residues. The CDR3 DNA follows: TGCGCCAGCAGCTTACAGGGGATGACTGAAGCTTTCTTT. It translates to CASSLQGMTEAFF.

The chain's CDR3 is CASSQEAPGTGTYGYTF. The CDR3 DNA follows: TGTGCCAGCAGCCAAGAAGCGCCCGGGACAGGGACATATGGCTACACCTTC. The rearrangement uses TRBV4-2 and TRBJ1-2; 9 bases are a match to TRBD1. The CDR3 length is 17 residues. Germline V lookup: CDR1 LGHNA, CDR2 YNFKEQ. J was trimmed by 5 bases and V by 0 bases; bases with no gene match: 10.

The chain carries TRBV30 and TRBJ2-1; no reliable D call. Between the trimmed V and J ends, which lost 4 bases and 10 bases, there was a span of 14 bases. CDR1 and CDR2 from the germline V gene are GTSNPN and SVGIG (reference sequence). CDR3 length: 12 amino acids. The CDR3 nucleotides are TGTGCCTGGACCCCGTCCGCGGAAGAGCAGTTCTTC. It translates to CAWTPSAEEQFF.

This clonotype has at least ten counts. V usage is TRBV5-1 and J usage is TRBJ2-5; tentatively, D is TRBD2 (6 bases). The V gene's germline CDR1 is SGHRS and CDR2 YFSETQ. This CDR3 contains 13 residues. V shed 5 bases and J shed 5 bases, with 13 bases lying between them. The CDR3 loop is CASRTGGMETQYF. CDR3 DNA sequence: TGCGCCAGCAGGACCGGGGGTATGGAGACCCAGTACTTC.

This clonotype was detected a few times. This chain links TRBV7-9 with TRBJ1-2; D gene unclear. The length of the CDR3 is 15 residues. Deletions cut 1 base from V and 7 bases from J, with 16 bases between. CDR1 and CDR2 from the germline V gene are SEHNR and FQNEAQ (reference sequence). The CDR3 nucleotides read TGTGCCAGCAGCTTAGAACGGATGGGGTCCCCTGGCTACACCTTC. Encoded protein: CASSLERMGSPGYTF. Combining the CDR3 with reference TRBV7-9 and TRBJ1-2 gives the whole variable domain DTGVSQNPRHKITKRGQNVTFRCDPISEHNRLYWYRQTLGQGPEFLTYFQNEAQLEKSRLLSDRFSAERPKGSFSTLEIQRTEQGDSAMYLCASSLERMGSPGYTFGSGTRLTVV.

This chain uses TRBV2 with TRBJ1-4; possible D gene TRBD1, 5 bases. Deletions cut 5 bases from V and 3 bases from J, with 10 bases between. Germline CDR1 reads SNHLY; CDR2 reads FYNNEI. The CDR3 loop spans 14 amino acids. Here the CDR3 reads CASSTQGPNEKLFF. CDR3 sequence (DNA): TGTGCCAGCAGTACCCAGGGTCCTAATGAAAAACTGTTTTTT.

V is TRBV20-1 and J is TRBJ2-5; D perhaps matches TRBD2 (5 bases). V gave up 5 bases and J gave up 1 base, with 8 bases separating them. The CDR3 consists of 12 residues. The V gene's germline CDR1 is DFQATT and CDR2 SNEGSKA (reference sequence). The CDR3 reads CSAQGSQETQYF. The CDR3 nucleotides are TGCAGTGCTCAAGGGAGCCAAGAGACCCAGTACTTC.

V and J are TRBV19 and TRBJ1-2; a weak D match, TRBD1 (5 bases). The CDR3 totals 13 residues. In germline, CDR1 is LNHDA, CDR2 SQIVND (reference sequence). V shed 6 bases and J shed 8 bases, with 16 bases lying between them. In DNA, the CDR3 is TGTGCCAGTAGCCTTGGGGCTCCCAGGGGCTACACCTTC. Translating it yields CASSLGAPRGYTF.

This clonotype was seen only a few times. This chain links TRBV4-2 with TRBJ2-3; D may be TRBD1 (5 bases). CDR1 is LGHNA and CDR2 is YNFKEQ in the germline V gene. This CDR3 is 16 amino acids long. Trimming pared 1 base from V and 2 bases from J, leaving 13 bases between. The CDR3 bases are TGTGCCAGCAGCCAAGCTCTAGGGGTGGACACAGATACGCAGTATTTT. Residues: CASSQALGVDTDTQYF.

This clonotype has at least ten counts. J is TRBJ2-7 and V is TRBV12-3 or TRBV12-4, with 9 bases matching TRBD1. CDR3 size: 15 residues. J gave up 3 bases and V 5 bases, and 8 bases lay outside the gene matches. CDR3 nucleotides: TGTGCCAGCAGTGCTAAGGGACAGGGTCTCTACGAGCAGTACTTC. As protein: CASSAKGQGLYEQYF.